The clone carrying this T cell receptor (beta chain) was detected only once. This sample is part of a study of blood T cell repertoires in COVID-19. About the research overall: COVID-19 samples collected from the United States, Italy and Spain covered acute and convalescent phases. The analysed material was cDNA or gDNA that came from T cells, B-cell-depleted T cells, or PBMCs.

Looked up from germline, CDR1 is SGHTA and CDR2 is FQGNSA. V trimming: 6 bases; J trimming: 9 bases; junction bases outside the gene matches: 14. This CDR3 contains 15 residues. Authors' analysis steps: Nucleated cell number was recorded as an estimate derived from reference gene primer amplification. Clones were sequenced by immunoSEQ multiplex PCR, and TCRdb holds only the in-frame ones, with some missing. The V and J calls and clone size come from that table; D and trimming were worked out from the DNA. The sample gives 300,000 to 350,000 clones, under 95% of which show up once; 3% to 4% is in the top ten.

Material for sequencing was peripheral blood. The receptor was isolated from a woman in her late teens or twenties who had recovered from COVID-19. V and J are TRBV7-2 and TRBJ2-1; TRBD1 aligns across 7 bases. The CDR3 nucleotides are TGTGCCAGCAGACCTGGACAGGTCCCGTCTTTTGAGCAGTTCTTC. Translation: CASRPGQVPSFEQFF. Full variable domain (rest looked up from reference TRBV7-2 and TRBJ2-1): GAGVSQSPSNKVTEKGKDVELRCDPISGHTALYWYRQSLGQGLEFLIYFQGNSAPDKSGLPSDRFSAERTGGSVSTLTIQRTQQEDSAVYLCASRPGQVPSFEQFFGPGTRLTVL.